The rows below give T cell receptor beta chains drawn from one sample of a study of Ad26.COV2.S vaccination and SARS-CoV-2 variants. This table comes from immunoSEQ multiplex PCR, and its TCRdb copy is limited to in-frame clones, with some not included. The data hold under 550,000 clones, with more than 75% observed a single time. This material consisted of peripheral blood, taken in a trial of Ad26.COV2.S vaccine versus placebo. These receptors originate from a person between 18 and 65 years old who received the Ad26.COV2.S COVID-19 vaccine or a placebo. CDR3s include the opening cysteine and the closing phenylalanine or tryptophan. The D gene is left open where the match is weak. Expanded clones are given a class, and other clones once, few, many or no size at all.

j_gene,abundance,v_gene,d_gene,CDR3aa,CDR3nt
TRBJ2-7,.,TRBV5-4,TRBD2,CASSLGSSGPTYEQYF,TGTGCCAGCAGCTTGGGATCTAGCGGACCAACCTACGAGCAGTACTTC
TRBJ2-7,.,TRBV2,.,CASRRQVNSYEQYF,TGTGCCAGCAGAAGACAGGTTAACTCCTACGAGCAGTACTTC
TRBJ1-2,.,TRBV19,.,CASSIFGQSLGDYGYTF,TGTGCCAGTAGTATTTTCGGACAGTCCCTAGGGGACTATGGCTACACCTTC
TRBJ2-1,.,TRBV29-1,TRBD2,CSVEDLPGTSGVSYNEQFF,TGCAGCGTTGAAGATCTTCCAGGGACTAGCGGGGTCTCCTACAATGAGCAGTTCTTC
TRBJ1-5,.,TRBV7-8,.,CASSRTFGQPQHF,TGTGCCAGCAGCCGGACTTTCGGGCAGCCCCAGCATTTT
TRBJ2-1,.,TRBV4-2,TRBD1,CASSQRPRGQGRLVLYNEQFF,TGTGCCAGCAGCCAAAGGCCTAGGGGACAGGGTAGGCTTGTTCTCTACAATGAGCAGTTCTTC
TRBJ1-2,.,TRBV28,TRBD1,CASRLSGTGASNYGYTF,TGTGCCAGCAGGCTCTCCGGGACAGGAGCCTCTAACTATGGCTACACCTTC
TRBJ2-3,.,TRBV5-4,.,CASSTPTGASTDTQYF,TGTGCCAGCAGCACACCAACAGGTGCTAGCACAGATACGCAGTATTTT
TRBJ1-1,once,TRBV7-9,.,CASSLELDTEAFF,TGTGCCAGCAGCTTAGAACTGGACACTGAAGCTTTCTTT
TRBJ1-1,.,TRBV19,.,CASSTRGRNTEAFF,TGTGCCAGTAGTACAAGGGGTCGCAACACTGAAGCTTTCTTT
TRBJ2-3,.,TRBV6-5,TRBD2,CASSYYGGGLTDTQYF,TGTGCCAGCAGTTACTACGGCGGGGGGCTCACAGATACGCAGTATTTT
TRBJ1-3,.,TRBV5-1,TRBD1,CASGTGPSGNTIYF,TGCGCCAGCGGGACAGGTCCCTCTGGAAACACCATATATTTT
TRBJ1-4,.,TRBV11-2,.,CASSEGLHNEKLFF,TGTGCCAGCAGCGAGGGGCTCCATAATGAAAAACTGTTTTTT
TRBJ1-5,once,TRBV5-5,TRBD1,CASSLLPYSQGARRNQPQHF,TGTGCCAGCAGCCTACTCCCTTACTCACAGGGGGCTCGGCGCAATCAGCCCCAGCATTTT
TRBJ2-2,.,TRBV5-1,TRBD2,CASSLALAGGTNPTGELFF,TGCGCCAGCAGCTTGGCTCTAGCGGGGGGCACTAATCCCACCGGGGAGCTGTTTTTT
TRBJ1-5,.,TRBV27,TRBD1,CASSSFAGGPGEPQHF,TGTGCCAGCAGCTCATTCGCAGGGGGGCCAGGGGAGCCCCAGCATTTT
TRBJ2-3,.,TRBV29-1,.,CSVPGLGTDTQYF,TGCAGCGTCCCCGGGCTGGGCACAGATACGCAGTATTTT
TRBJ1-5,few,TRBV28,.,CASSFRGGNQPQHF,TGTGCCAGCAGTTTCAGAGGGGGCAATCAGCCCCAGCATTTT
TRBJ1-1,.,TRBV12-3/TRBV12-4,.,CASSLGVNTEAFF,TGTGCCAGCAGTTTGGGGGTTAACACTGAAGCTTTCTTT
TRBJ2-2,.,TRBV5-4,.,CASSPPGGGPTGELFF,TGTGCCAGCAGCCCACCGGGAGGGGGCCCCACCGGGGAGCTGTTTTTT
TRBJ1-5,.,TRBV4-3,.,CASSQRPNQPQHF,TGCGCCAGCAGCCAGAGGCCCAATCAGCCCCAGCATTTT
TRBJ2-7,.,TRBV6-2/TRBV6-3,.,CASSIDAGNEQYF,TGTGCCAGCAGTATCGATGCGGGGAACGAGCAGTACTTC
TRBJ2-7,.,TRBV7-9,TRBD1,CASSLGQGSSYEQYF,TGTGCCAGCAGCCTGGGACAGGGGAGCTCCTACGAGCAGTACTTC
TRBJ2-7,.,TRBV28,.,CASSLSQGITYEQYF,TGTGCCAGCAGTTTAAGCCAGGGCATAACCTACGAGCAGTACTTC